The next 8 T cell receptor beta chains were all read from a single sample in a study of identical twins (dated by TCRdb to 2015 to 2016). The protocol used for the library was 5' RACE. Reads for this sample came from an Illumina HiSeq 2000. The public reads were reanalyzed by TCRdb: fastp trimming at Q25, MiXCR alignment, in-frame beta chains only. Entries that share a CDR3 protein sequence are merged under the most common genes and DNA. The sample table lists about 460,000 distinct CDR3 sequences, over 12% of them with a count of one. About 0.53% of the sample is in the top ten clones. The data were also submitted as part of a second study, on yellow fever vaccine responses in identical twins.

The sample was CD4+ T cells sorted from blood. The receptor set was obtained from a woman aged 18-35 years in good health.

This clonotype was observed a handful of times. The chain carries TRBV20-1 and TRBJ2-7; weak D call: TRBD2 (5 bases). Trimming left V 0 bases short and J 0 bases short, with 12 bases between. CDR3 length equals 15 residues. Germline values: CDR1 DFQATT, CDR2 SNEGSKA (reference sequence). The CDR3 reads CSARDMGGLSYEQYF. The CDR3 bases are TGCAGTGCTAGAGATATGGGCGGACTCTCCTACGAGCAGTACTTC.

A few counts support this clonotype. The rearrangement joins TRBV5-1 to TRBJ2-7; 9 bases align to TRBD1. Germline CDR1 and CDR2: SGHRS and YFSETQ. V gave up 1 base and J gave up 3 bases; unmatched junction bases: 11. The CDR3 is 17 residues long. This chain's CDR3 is CASSLLPPGQGNYEQYF. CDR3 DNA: TGCGCCAGCAGCTTGTTACCACCTGGACAGGGGAACTACGAGCAGTACTTC.

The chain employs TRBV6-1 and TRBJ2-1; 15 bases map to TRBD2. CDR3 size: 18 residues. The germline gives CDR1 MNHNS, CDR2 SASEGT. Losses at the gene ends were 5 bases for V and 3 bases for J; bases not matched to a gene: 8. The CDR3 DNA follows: TGTGCCAGCAGTCCGACGCCGGGACTAGCGGGGGGCTACAATGAGCAGTTCTTC. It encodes CASSPTPGLAGGYNEQFF.

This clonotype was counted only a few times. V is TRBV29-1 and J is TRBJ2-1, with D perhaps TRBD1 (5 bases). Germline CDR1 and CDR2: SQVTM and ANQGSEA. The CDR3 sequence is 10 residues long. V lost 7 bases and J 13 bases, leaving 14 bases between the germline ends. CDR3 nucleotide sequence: TGCAGCGGCCCCTACAGGTCTCAGTTCTTC. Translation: CSGPYRSQFF.

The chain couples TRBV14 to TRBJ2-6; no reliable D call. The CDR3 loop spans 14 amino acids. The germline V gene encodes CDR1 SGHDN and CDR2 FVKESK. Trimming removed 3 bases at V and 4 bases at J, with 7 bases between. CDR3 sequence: CASSQSKGANVLTF. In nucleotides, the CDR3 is TGTGCCAGCAGCCAGTCGAAAGGGGCCAACGTCCTGACTTTC.

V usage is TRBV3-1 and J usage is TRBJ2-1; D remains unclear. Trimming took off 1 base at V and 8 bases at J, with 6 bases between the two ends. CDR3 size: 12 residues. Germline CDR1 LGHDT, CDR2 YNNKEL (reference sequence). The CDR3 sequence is CASSQAWYEQFF. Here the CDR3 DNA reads TGTGCCAGCAGCCAAGCCTGGTATGAGCAGTTCTTC.

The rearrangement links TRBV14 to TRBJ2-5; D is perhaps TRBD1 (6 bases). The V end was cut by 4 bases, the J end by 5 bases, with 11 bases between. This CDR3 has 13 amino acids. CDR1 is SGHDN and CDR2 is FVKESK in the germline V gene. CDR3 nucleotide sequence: TGTGCCAGCAGCCCAGGGGTAGTGGAGACCCAGTACTTC. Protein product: CASSPGVVETQYF.

CDR3 sequence (DNA): TGTGCCAGCAGCCAAGAAAGGGTAACAGATACGCAGTATTTT. Translation: CASSQERVTDTQYF. This chain joins TRBV14 and TRBJ2-3; the D is unclear. CDR3 length equals 14 residues. The V gene's germline CDR1 is SGHDN and CDR2 FVKESK. Trimming took off 0 bases at V and 3 bases at J, with 7 bases between the two ends.